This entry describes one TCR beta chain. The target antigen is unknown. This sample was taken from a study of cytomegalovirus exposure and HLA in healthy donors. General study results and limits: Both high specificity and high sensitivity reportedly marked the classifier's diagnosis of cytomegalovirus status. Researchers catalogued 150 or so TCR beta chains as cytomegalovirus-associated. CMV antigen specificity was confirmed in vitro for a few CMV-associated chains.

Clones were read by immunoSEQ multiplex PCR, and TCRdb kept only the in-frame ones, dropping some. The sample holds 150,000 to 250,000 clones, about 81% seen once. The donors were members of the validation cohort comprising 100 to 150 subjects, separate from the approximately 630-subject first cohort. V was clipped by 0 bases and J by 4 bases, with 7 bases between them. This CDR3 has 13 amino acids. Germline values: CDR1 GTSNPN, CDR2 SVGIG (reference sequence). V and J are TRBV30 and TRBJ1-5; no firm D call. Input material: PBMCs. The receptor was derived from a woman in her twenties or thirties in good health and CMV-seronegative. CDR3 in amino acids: CAWSVHGNQPQHF. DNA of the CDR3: TGTGCCTGGAGTGTACACGGGAATCAGCCCCAGCATTTT.